These T cell receptor beta chains were read from a single sample in a study of OX40 agonist ivuxolimab in advanced cancers. The repertoire was sequenced with immunoSEQ multiplex PCR; TCRdb's copy has only in-frame clones and lacks some. The top ten clones hold about 13% of a sample with 50,000 to 70,000 clones, more than 80% of them seen once. The source material was CD4+ or CD8+ T cells sorted from blood, sampled in a trial of the OX40 agonist ivuxolimab. These receptors were obtained from an adult with an advanced solid tumor such as melanoma, head and neck, liver or kidney cancer. The CDR3 runs from the conserved cysteine through the conserved F or W. D genes are given only for firm matches. The listing skips clone size in some rows; elsewhere it reads once, few, many or a size class.

v_call	clone_size	d_call	j_call	cdr3_aa	cdr3_nt
TRBV5-5	.	.	TRBJ1-2	CASLGAGRRANYGYTF	TGTGCCAGCCTCGGGGCAGGGCGTAGAGCTAACTATGGCTACACCTTC
TRBV2	.	TRBD2	TRBJ2-1	CASLDLTSGRGEQFF	TGTGCCAGCCTAGACCTAACTAGCGGGAGGGGTGAGCAGTTCTTC
TRBV7-6	.	.	TRBJ2-2	CASSPAPSLSGELFF	TGTGCCAGCAGCCCCGCCCCTAGCTTGTCGGGGGAGCTGTTTTTT
TRBV7-6	.	TRBD1	TRBJ2-5	CASSLRRSTGQSQETQYF	TGTGCCAGCAGCTTAAGGCGGTCGACGGGACAGTCCCAAGAGACCCAGTACTTC
TRBV5-1	.	TRBD1	TRBJ2-7	CASSPAGTGHYEQYF	TGCGCCAGCAGCCCGGCCGGGACAGGGCACTACGAGCAGTACTTC
TRBV7-9	.	.	TRBJ2-7	CASSLDETAPYEQYF	TGTGCCAGCAGCTTAGACGAGACAGCACCCTACGAGCAGTACTTC
TRBV2	.	TRBD1	TRBJ2-2	CASSDDRGPTGELFF	TGTGCCAGCAGCGACGACAGGGGGCCCACCGGGGAGCTGTTTTTT
TRBV7-8	once	TRBD2	TRBJ2-7	CASSLKQGSGNSYEQYF	TGTGCCAGCAGCTTAAAACAGGGTAGCGGGAACTCCTACGAGCAGTACTTC
TRBV7-6	.	TRBD2	TRBJ2-3	CASSPPSGTGTDTQYF	TGTGCCAGCAGCCCCCCTAGCGGGACCGGCACAGATACGCAGTATTTT
TRBV29-1	.	.	TRBJ2-7	CSVDGVGLHSYEQYF	TGCAGCGTTGATGGTGTGGGACTCCACTCCTACGAGCAGTACTTC
TRBV28	.	.	TRBJ2-7	CASRSVGLSYEQYF	TGTGCCAGCAGAAGCGTAGGACTATCCTACGAGCAGTACTTC
TRBV28	.	.	TRBJ2-7	CASSVRDGLYEQYF	TGTGCCAGCAGCGTACGGGACGGCCTCTACGAGCAGTACTTC
TRBV7-9	.	.	TRBJ2-5	CASSLADIKETQYF	TGTGCCAGCAGCTTAGCCGACATTAAAGAGACCCAGTACTTC
TRBV19	.	TRBD2	TRBJ2-7	CASRIAGGSSYEQYF	TGTGCCAGCAGGATAGCGGGAGGAAGCTCCTACGAGCAGTACTTC
TRBV10-3	.	TRBD1	TRBJ2-2	CAIQTGTGGSGELFF	TGTGCCATCCAAACCGGGACAGGGGGCTCCGGGGAGCTGTTTTTT
TRBV4-1	.	.	TRBJ2-5	CASSRGPGDETQYF	TGCGCCAGCAGCCGAGGACCTGGGGATGAGACCCAGTACTTC
TRBV11-2	.	TRBD2	TRBJ2-2	CASSLDSGRSGELFF	TGTGCCAGCAGCTTAGACAGCGGGAGGAGTGGGGAGCTGTTTTTT